These 21 T cell receptor beta chains were sequenced from one sample in a study of vaccination and CD4 T cells after COVID-19. Sample treatment: roughly 11-day PBMC culture with coronavirus spike peptide pools or control peptides (ViraFEST assay). These receptors are not linked to any known antigen. Sequence data for DNA of cultured CD4+ T cells were generated by the Oncomine TCR Beta short-read assay. MiXCR, applied by TCRdb to the PCR reads, yields one record per CDR3 protein. Here the sample spans roughly 16,000 distinct CDR3 sequences, just under 55% being singletons. The sample consisted of CD4+ T cells from blood, cultured in vitro. These receptors were obtained from a human donor who had recovered from COVID-19.

The chain couples TRBV6-5 to TRBJ2-1; 10 bases align to TRBD1. The germline V gene encodes CDR1 MNHEY and CDR2 SVGAGI. This CDR3 has 16 amino acids. The junction had 16 bases not matched to a gene; V was cut back by 2 bases and J by 15 bases. This chain's CDR3 is CASSYRETGGAGGWFF. In DNA form, the CDR3 reads TGTGCCAGCAGTTACAGAGAGACAGGGGGCGCGGGAGGTTGGTTCTTC.

This clonotype was found a few times. V gene TRBV2 combines with J gene TRBJ1-2, with D unresolved. Trimming removed 5 bases from V and 13 bases from J, with 11 bases in between. The CDR3 length is 10 residues. In germline, CDR1 is SNHLY, CDR2 FYNNEI. The CDR3 bases are TGTGCCAGCAGTCAACAGAGAGGCACCTTC. The encoded protein is CASSQQRGTF.

This clonotype has only one observation. The rearrangement joins TRBV7-2 to TRBJ1-5, with D hard to call. The germline V gene encodes CDR1 SGHTA and CDR2 FQGNSA. V shed 3 bases and J shed 4 bases, with 13 bases lying between them. The CDR3 sequence is 15 residues long. In nucleotides, the CDR3 is TGTGCCAGCAGCTTGGTTCTAAGTTCAAATCAGCCCCAGCATTTT. It translates to CASSLVLSSNQPQHF.

This chain connects TRBV11-2 to TRBJ2-7; D possibly corresponds to TRBD2 (6 bases). The V end was cut by 3 bases, the J end by 7 bases, with 10 bases between. The CDR3 has 12 residues. The germline CDR1 and CDR2 sequences are SGHAT and FQNNGV. The DNA for the CDR3 is TGTGCCAGCAGCTTTTCAGGGAGGGAGCAGTACTTC. Amino acids: CASSFSGREQYF.

The chain joins TRBV24-1 to TRBJ1-5; D not certain. Per germline, CDR1 KGHDR and CDR2 SFDVKD. The CDR3 runs 15 residues. V lost 4 bases and J 1 base, leaving 10 bases between the germline ends. CDR3 amino acids: CATSDRGRSNQPQHF. CDR3 in DNA: TGTGCCACCAGTGACCGAGGACGGAGCAATCAGCCCCAGCATTTT.

This chain connects TRBV9 to TRBJ1-2; TRBD1 agrees at 9 bases. The junction had 18 bases not matched to a gene; V was cut back by 4 bases and J by 8 bases. The CDR3 contains 17 residues. Germline lookup yields CDR1 SGDLS and CDR2 YYNGEE. CDR3 coding DNA: TGTGCCAGCAGCCCACGCGGGGACAGGGATTCGGAGCGAGGCTACACCTTC. Amino acid sequence: CASSPRGDRDSERGYTF. Combining the CDR3 with reference TRBV9 and TRBJ1-2 gives the whole variable domain DSGVTQTPKHLITATGQRVTLRCSPRSGDLSVYWYQQSLDQGLQFLIQYYNGEERAKGNILERFSAQQFPDLHSELNLSSLELGDSALYFCASSPRGDRDSERGYTFGSGTRLTVV.

V usage is TRBV14 and J usage is TRBJ1-6; D unclear. Trimming stripped 4 bases from V and 5 bases from J, with 12 bases between. Germline assignment: CDR1 SGHDN and CDR2 FVKESK. The length of the CDR3 is 15 residues. CDR3 nucleotides: TGTGCCAGCAGCCGCAGGACGGGAAATAATTCACCCCTCCACTTT. This sequence encodes CASSRRTGNNSPLHF.

The chain has TRBV7-3 and TRBJ1-1; possibly TRBD1 for D (6 bases). The germline V and J ends were trimmed by 5 bases and 5 bases, with 12 bases remaining between them. Germline V gene lookup returns CDR1 SGHTA and CDR2 FQGTGA. The CDR3 runs to 13 residues. This chain's CDR3 is CASSLDRRTEAFF. CDR3 coding DNA: TGTGCCAGCAGCCTGGACAGAAGGACTGAAGCTTTCTTT.

This clonotype turned up a few times. V is TRBV20-1 and J is TRBJ2-1; 11 bases fit TRBD2. Germline lookup yields CDR1 DFQATT and CDR2 SNEGSKA (reference sequence). The CDR3 loop spans 15 amino acids. After removal of 5 bases from V and 6 bases from J, the junction contained 9 bases not matched to a gene. CDR3 region: CSASIAGGPINEQFF. The CDR3 DNA is TGCAGTGCTTCCATAGCGGGAGGGCCGATCAATGAGCAGTTCTTC.

This clonotype showed up just once. The chain joins TRBV28 to TRBJ1-5; the D gene is possibly TRBD1 (5 bases). The V gene lost 6 bases and the J gene lost 3 bases, with 18 bases spanning the gap. This CDR3 comprises 16 residues. Germline V gene data show CDR1 as MDHEN and CDR2 as SYDVKM. The CDR3 here is CASRATDFGYNQPQHF. The CDR3 coding sequence is TGTGCCAGCAGAGCGACAGATTTTGGGTACAATCAGCCCCAGCATTTT. Looking up the rest from reference TRBV28 and TRBJ1-5 gives the full variable domain: DVKVTQSSRYLVKRTGEKVFLECVQDMDHENMFWYRQDPGLGLRLIYFSYDVKMKEKGDIPEGYSVSREKKERFSLILESASTNQTSMYLCASRATDFGYNQPQHFGDGTRLSIL.

V and J are TRBV5-4 and TRBJ1-4; D is uncertain. This CDR3 comprises 11 residues. The V end lost 4 bases, the J end lost 9 bases, and 7 bases lay between the germline ends. Germline values: CDR1 SGHNT, CDR2 YYREEE (reference sequence). CDR3 in amino acids: CASSTLQKLFF. CDR3 nucleotide sequence: TGTGCCAGCAGCACACTTCAAAAACTGTTTTTT.

This chain's CDR3 is CASSRATLTGELFF. For the CDR3, the DNA is TGTGCCAGCAGCCGTGCGACTCTCACCGGGGAGCTGTTTTTT. The V gene is TRBV11-2, the J gene TRBJ2-2; no definite D call. The germline V gene encodes CDR1 SGHAT and CDR2 FQNNGV. CDR3 size: 14 residues. The V end was cut by 5 bases, the J end by 4 bases, with 11 bases between.

V usage is TRBV7-2 and J usage is TRBJ1-1; a possible D gene is TRBD1 (5 bases). The CDR3 spans 11 residues. Germline lookup yields CDR1 SGHTA and CDR2 FQGNSA. V lost 3 bases and J lost 9, with 8 bases in between. CDR3 sequence reads: CASSLGVKAFF. The CDR3 coding sequence is TGTGCCAGCAGCTTGGGGGTGAAAGCTTTCTTT. Together with reference TRBV7-2 and TRBJ1-1, the CDR3 gives the full variable domain: GAGVSQSPSNKVTEKGKDVELRCDPISGHTALYWYRQSLGQGLEFLIYFQGNSAPDKSGLPSDRFSAERTGGSVSTLTIQRTQQEDSAVYLCASSLGVKAFFGQGTRLTVV.

The chain joins TRBV11-3 to TRBJ2-3; 7 nucleotides align to TRBD2. Germline CDR1 SGHNT, CDR2 YENEEA. This CDR3 comprises 12 residues. Losses at the gene ends were 0 bases for V and 12 bases for J; bases not matched to a gene: 3. CDR3 sequence (DNA): TGTGCCAGCAGCTTAGAGCGGGACTATCAGTATTTT. Protein sequence: CASSLERDYQYF.

This clonotype was observed a single time. The rearrangement uses TRBV24-1 and TRBJ2-3; D could derive from TRBD1 or TRBD2 (7 bases each). The CDR3 is 13 residues long. The germline gives CDR1 KGHDR, CDR2 SFDVKD. The ends were cut back, 8 bases at V and 4 bases at J, with 12 bases in the middle. Here the CDR3 DNA reads TGTGCCACCAAGCAGGGGGGGGCAGATACGCAGTATTTT. This translates into CATKQGGADTQYF.

V gene TRBV7-3 combines with J gene TRBJ2-1; D remains ambiguous. CDR1 and CDR2 from the germline V gene are SGHTA and FQGTGA. V lost 2 bases and J 6 bases, leaving 8 bases between the germline ends. The CDR3 runs to 13 residues. The DNA for the CDR3 is TGTGCCAGCAGCTTATCGGCAGGCAATGAGCAGTTCTTC. Its protein product is CASSLSAGNEQFF.

The CDR3 region is CSARDEVGETYEQYF. As DNA, the CDR3 is TGCAGTGCTAGAGATGAGGTGGGAGAGACCTACGAGCAGTACTTC. The chain employs TRBV20-1 and TRBJ2-7; D perhaps matches TRBD2 (5 bases). This CDR3 spans 15 amino acids. Germline lookup yields CDR1 DFQATT and CDR2 SNEGSKA (reference sequence). The ends were cut back, 0 bases at V and 2 bases at J, with 14 bases in the middle.

The V gene is TRBV20-1, the J gene TRBJ2-2; D is undetermined. Looked up from germline, CDR1 is DFQATT and CDR2 is SNEGSKA (reference sequence). This CDR3 has 13 residues. Trimming cost V 0 bases and J 5 bases, with 7 bases left between them. The CDR3: CSAREGPTGELFF. CDR3 coding DNA: TGCAGTGCTAGAGAGGGTCCGACCGGGGAGCTGTTTTTT.

The chain joins TRBV10-3 to TRBJ2-3; 7 nucleotides agree with TRBD1. V was pared by 7 bases and J by 2 bases, with 6 bases of the junction left unmatched. CDR1 and CDR2 (germline): ENHRY, SYGVKD. The CDR3 totals 14 residues. As DNA, the CDR3 is TGTGCCATCAACCTACAGGGGTTCACAGATACGCAGTATTTT. Amino acid sequence: CAINLQGFTDTQYF.

V is TRBV27 and J is TRBJ2-2, with a weak D call TRBD2 (6 bases). Trimming took off 6 bases at V and 5 bases at J, with 10 bases between the two ends. CDR1 is MNHEY, CDR2 SMNVEV, per germline (reference sequence). This CDR3 has 13 amino acids. CDR3: CASRTSGTGELFF. For the CDR3, the DNA is TGTGCCAGCAGGACTAGTGGAACCGGGGAGCTGTTTTTT.

J is TRBJ2-5 and V is TRBV7-2, with a possible D match to TRBD2 (6 bases). The CDR3 extends over 14 amino acids. Germline V gene data show CDR1 as SGHTA and CDR2 as FQGNSA. V was shortened by 5 bases and J by 2 bases, with 12 bases between the two germline ends. This CDR3 reads CASSPSVIQETQYF. CDR3 in DNA: TGTGCCAGCAGCCCTAGCGTCATTCAAGAGACCCAGTACTTC.